What follows describes a single TCR beta chain. This clonotype occurred a few times. Its antigen target is currently unknown. One end of the junction fails to match germline, which may point to a read error. Ophthalmopathy patients had moderately to severely active disease, with a Clinical Activity Score of 3 or more, a NOSPECS grade of 4 or more, and a disease duration of less than 3 months. Any patient with an uncontrolled infection, another autoimmune disease, pregnancy or lactation was excluded. Diagnoses relied on clinical symptoms, serum thyroxine and TRAb, thyroid ultrasound and orbital computed tomography. PBMCs were separated from around 9.1 ml of fresh peripheral blood using Ficoll-Paque density gradient centrifugation. Total RNA was extracted using Trizol reagent, and RNA quality was assessed on an Agilent 2100 Bioanalyzer. The data originate from a study of T cells in Graves' hyperthyroidism and ophthalmopathy (dated by TCRdb to between 2018 and 2021). Regarding the research as a whole: Peripheral blood was sampled at the time of initial diagnosis, prior to any treatment. TCR V-J signatures able to tell the groups apart were searched for in a discovery cohort of around 95 patients, of whom 43 had Graves' ophthalmopathy and around 58 had stable Graves' hyperthyroidism. Prospective prediction of ophthalmopathy was tested in an independent validation cohort of approximately 19 hyperthyroidism patients and 17 patients who later progressed to ophthalmopathy. The approximately 100 discovery patients were divided at random into training and test sets in a 7:3 ratio. Thyroid tissue and blood T-cell repertoires from about 6 Graves' hyperthyroidism patients were also compared in the study. After blood sampling, hyperthyroidism patients were treated with methimazole at a starting dose of 30 mg daily, and ophthalmopathy patients were treated with high-dose intravenous methylprednisolone. TCR Vbeta CDR3 sequencing of roughly 140 peripheral blood samples (over 40 ophthalmopathy, 75 hyperthyroidism and approximately 17 progressor patients) is reported in the paper. Study-wide findings and limitations: During validation, the model predicted progression to ophthalmopathy a median of roughly 7.1 months ahead of onset, with almost 71% sensitivity and around 72% specificity. Blood samples also contained most of the expanded thyroid clonotypes (frequency above 0.001), which suggests that blood repertoires may reflect thyroid immune responses. Sample size was not statistically predetermined, and investigators were not blinded to group allocation. A model built on a 13 V-J signature distinguished ophthalmopathy from stable hyperthyroidism, reaching around 90% sensitivity and under 84% specificity in cross-validation and 80%/75% in testing.

Amplification of TCR beta CDR3 regions was carried out from RNA transcripts. A first-round RT-PCR of the TCR CDR3 used the HTBI primer set with the Qiagen OneStep RT-PCR kit. Libraries were constructed in a second round of multiplex PCR, after which size selection and purification were carried out. The libraries were sequenced on an Illumina HiSeq2000 using paired-end 100 bp reads. Per the authors' processing: SOAPnuke was used to process the raw data, removing reads that contained adapters or uncalled bases, had a mean Phred below 15, or lacked an exact match to the constant primer or identifier. High-quality paired reads were merged with COPE v1.2.5, and unique nucleotide sequences were defined as clonotypes. MiTCR v1.1 was used to align clonotypes to the IMGT TRBV, TRBD and TRBJ reference segments. Only V-J combinations with frequency above 0.0001, covering approximately 99% of repertoires, were analysed. A TCS score was defined as the ratio between F50 (clonal expansion) and ExV (chaos), using BLOSUM62-based TCRdist between CDR3 peptides within each V-J. Welch's t-statistics and random forest reduced roughly 530 V-J features to 10 to 15, which were used in a naive Bayes classifier (R e1071). TCRdb itself trimmed the public reads at Q25 with fastp, ran MiXCR and retained productive beta chains. Each CDR3 protein appears once, grouped with its most common genes and DNA. None of the V and J calls come from the authors' own analysis; TCRdb made them. This sample comprises roughly 350,000 distinct CDR3 sequences, 12% to 15% of them detected only once. The top ten clones comprise approximately 35% of the sample.

Sequencing input: blood. The TCR sequence derives from a middle-aged woman with Graves' ophthalmopathy.

CDR3 region: CAGRVPSGPSYNEQFF. The DNA is TGTGCCGGCAGGGTCCCTAGCGGCCCCTCGTACAATGAGCAGTTCTTC. This chain joins TRBV6-2 or TRBV6-3 to TRBJ2-1, with 7 bases in between that match TRBD2. The germline V gene provides CDR1 MNHEY and CDR2 SVGEGT. The CDR3, from cysteine to phenylalanine, totals 16 residues. Of the read, only the CDR3 DNA is kept; its 48 bases are in frame from base 1.